This T cell receptor beta chain was recovered during a study of TIL therapy for anti-PD-1-resistant metastatic lung cancer. V shed 4 bases and J shed 10 bases, with 17 bases lying between them. Germline CDR1 and CDR2: MNHEY and SVGAGI. This CDR3 has 15 residues. The time point here: pre-treatment sample, taken before nivolumab and TIL therapy. Sequencing used immunoSEQ v3. Sequencing was performed with immunoSEQ multiplex PCR; in TCRdb, only in-frame clones are kept and a portion is missing. The top ten clones hold 5% of a sample with tens of thousands of clones, just over 85% of them seen once. The source is a person aged 25 to 85 with non-small cell lung cancer. The sequencing used blood, collected at baseline. The rearrangement links TRBV6-5 to TRBJ1-6; tentatively, D is TRBD1 (5 bases). The CDR3 coding sequence is TGTGCCAGCAGTTCCTCGGGGGGATTAGGGTCACCCCTCCACTTT. Protein sequence: CASSSSGGLGSPLHF.